This T cell receptor (beta chain) comes out of a study of T cells in localized non-small cell lung cancer. Findings of the study overall: Heterogeneity within the tumor remains possible, as just one region underwent sequencing.

The data were produced by immunoSEQ multiplex PCR, yet TCRdb's version contains in-frame clones alone and is incomplete. The sample holds about 24,000 clones, approximately 89% seen once. The table lists this clone with a count of one. As yet, its antigen is unknown. Specimen: peripheral blood mononuclear cells, collected before any cancer treatment. This sequence was found in a woman aged 35-70 years with stage III lung adenocarcinoma.

The CDR3 nucleotides are TGCGCCAGCAGCTTGGAATTCACCACAGATACGCAGTATTTT. The encoded protein is CASSLEFTTDTQYF. The rearrangement joins TRBV5-1 to TRBJ2-3; D is undetermined. Germline values: CDR1 SGHRS, CDR2 YFSETQ. The CDR3 is made up of 14 amino acids. V lost 0 bases and J lost 2, with 7 bases in between.